The 27 T cell receptor beta chains presented below share a single source sample, sequenced in a study of follicular helper T cells after annual influenza vaccination (dated by TCRdb to 2015 to 2018). Preparation of the library involved the immunoSEQ multiplex PCR assay. TCRdb carries this immuneACCESS record with in-frame sequences only. Its versions omit some clonotypes, under half of them owing to an unresolved V gene in the studies checked, with the rest unexplained. The sample contains 8,700 or so clones, under 85% of them found a single time. Together, the top ten hold approximately 2.9% of the sample. Interpreted using the paper, the time point label stands for: 2013-2014 season, 7 days after vaccination. Sequences were derived from CXCR5+ CD38- circulating T follicular helper cells from blood, sampled 7 days after influenza vaccination. The cell subset or site tag for this specimen amounts to: circulating Tfh, non-naive CD4+CXCR5+PD-1+ (ICOS+CD38+ or ICOS-CD38-). These receptors were taken from an adult who received the influenza vaccine.

The gene calls are TRBV5-5 and TRBJ2-5, with no clear D. V lost 1 base and J lost 5, with 9 bases in between. Per the germline V gene, CDR1 is SGHKS and CDR2 is YYEKEE (reference sequence). This CDR3 region has 13 residues. The CDR3: CASSLSNGETQYF. CDR3 in DNA: TGTGCCAGCAGCTTGTCGAATGGTGAGACCCAGTACTTC. Drawing the rest from reference TRBV5-5 and TRBJ2-5, the complete variable domain is DAGVTQSPTHLIKTRGQQVTLRCSPISGHKSVSWYQQVLGQGPQFIFQYYEKEERGRGNFPDRFSARQFPNYSSELNVNALLLGDSALYLCASSLSNGETQYFGPGTRLLVL.

In the case of this clone: An end of the junction differs from the germline gene, which may be a read error. CDR3 region: CASLLAGQGTQYF. CDR3 in DNA: TGTGCCAGCCTCCTGGCGGGCCAAGGGACCCAGTACTTC. The rearrangement uses TRBV28 and TRBJ2-5, with a possible D match to TRBD2 (5 bases). The CDR3 is 13 residues long. The germline CDR1 and CDR2 sequences are MDHEN and SYDVKM.

This clone was seen a few times. The V and J genes are TRBV5-1 and TRBJ1-1, with a tentative D call TRBD1 (6 bases). The CDR3 is 15 amino acids. From germline, CDR1 is SGHRS and CDR2 YFSETQ. With 2 bases removed from V and 0 bases from J, the gap between germline ends came to 11 bases. CDR3 sequence reads: CASSFDRPLNTEAFF. The CDR3 DNA reads as TGCGCCAGCAGCTTTGACAGGCCCCTGAACACTGAAGCTTTCTTT.

V gene TRBV2 combines with J gene TRBJ1-2; weak D call: TRBD1 (5 bases). V lost 2 bases and J 7 bases, leaving 14 bases between the germline ends. Per the germline V gene, CDR1 is SNHLY and CDR2 is FYNNEI. This CDR3 comprises 14 residues. DNA of the CDR3: TGTGCCAGCAGTGAACGGGGCTGGGAGGGTGGCTACACCTTC. Its translation: CASSERGWEGGYTF.

This chain links TRBV7-3 with TRBJ2-7; 8 bases are a match to TRBD1. Germline V gene sequence: CDR1 SGHTA, CDR2 FQGTGA. The CDR3 totals 15 residues. V dropped 5 bases and J dropped 2; count of bases not matched to a gene: 8. CDR3 DNA: TGTGCCAGCAGCCCGCACGAGACAGGGGCCTACGAGCAGTACTTC. It translates to CASSPHETGAYEQYF. The full variable domain, completed using reference TRBV7-3 and TRBJ2-7, is GAGVSQTPSNKVTEKGKYVELRCDPISGHTALYWYRQSLGQGPEFLIYFQGTGAADDSGLPNDRFFAVRPEGSVSTLKIQRTERGDSAVYLCASSPHETGAYEQYFGPGTRLTVT.

The chain employs TRBV2 and TRBJ2-7; perhaps D is TRBD1 or TRBD2 (6 bases each). V lost 6 bases to trimming and J lost 4 bases, with 13 bases between them. The CDR3 runs to 13 residues. Per the germline V gene, CDR1 is SNHLY and CDR2 is FYNNEI. The CDR3 region is CASSVQGRYEQYF. As DNA, the CDR3 is TGTGCCAGCAGCGTCCAGGGGAGGTACGAGCAGTACTTC.

This chain joins TRBV7-9 and TRBJ1-2; TRBD1 matches at 9 bases. The V segment lost 5 bases and the J segment 4 bases; nucleotides outside the gene matches: 14. This CDR3 comprises 17 residues. Germline CDR1 SEHNR, CDR2 FQNEAQ (reference sequence). Written as DNA, the CDR3 is TGTGCCAGCAGCGCGGGACAGGGCCTCAATGATGGCTATGGCTACACCTTC. Translated: CASSAGQGLNDGYGYTF.

V gene TRBV2 combines with J gene TRBJ1-5; 11 bases fit TRBD1. Germline trimming cut 4 bases from V and 7 bases from J; bases unmatched to any gene: 3. CDR1 is SNHLY and CDR2 is FYNNEI in the germline V gene. This CDR3 region has 14 residues. The chain's CDR3 is CASSGTGGRQPQHF. The CDR3 DNA follows: TGTGCCAGCAGTGGGACAGGGGGCAGGCAGCCCCAGCATTTT.

The CDR3 reads CASRINTEAFF. CDR3 nucleotides: TGTGCCAGCAGGATAAACACTGAAGCTTTCTTT. This sequence joins TRBV6-5 and TRBJ1-1; D unresolved. The ends were cut back, 6 bases at V and 2 bases at J, with 4 bases in the middle. This CDR3 contains 11 residues. CDR1 is MNHEY and CDR2 is SVGAGI in the germline V gene.

The chain combines TRBV29-1 with TRBJ1-1; D is uncertain. Germline CDR1 SQVTM, CDR2 ANQGSEA. The CDR3 loop spans 13 amino acids. V was cut by 5 bases and J by 4 bases, with 14 bases left in between. The CDR3 loop reads CSVTNPGGTEAFF. CDR3 in DNA: TGCAGCGTTACGAACCCCGGAGGCACTGAAGCTTTCTTT.

The V and J genes are TRBV5-1 and TRBJ2-3; the D gene is possibly TRBD2 (6 bases). The CDR3 runs to 14 residues. Trimming pared 3 bases from V and 1 base from J, leaving 9 bases between. Per germline, CDR1 SGHRS and CDR2 YFSETQ. In DNA form, the CDR3 reads TGCGCCAGCAGCTCGGGAGCTCGCACAGATACGCAGTATTTT. This gives the protein CASSSGARTDTQYF.

The genes are TRBV7-2 and TRBJ2-7; 8 bases are shared with TRBD1. The junction had 3 bases not matched to a gene; V was cut back by 5 bases and J by 9 bases. This CDR3 region has 11 residues. Germline loops: CDR1 SGHTA, CDR2 FQGNSA. CDR3 DNA: TGTGCCAGCAGCCCACAGGGGGTGCAGTACTTC. This translates into CASSPQGVQYF.

This clone has only one observation. This sequence joins TRBV19 and TRBJ1-6; tentative D call: TRBD1 (5 bases). CDR1 and CDR2 from the germline V gene are LNHDA and SQIVND (reference sequence). The CDR3 runs 18 residues. Trimming removed 5 bases from V and 9 bases from J, with 26 bases in between. CDR3 protein: CASSGRIDSLFVPSPLHF. DNA of the CDR3: TGTGCCAGTAGTGGTAGAATCGACAGCCTTTTTGTTCCTTCACCCCTCCACTTT. Full variable domain (missing parts from reference TRBV19 and TRBJ1-6): DGGITQSPKYLFRKEGQNVTLSCEQNLNHDAMYWYRQDPGQGLRLIYYSQIVNDFQKGDIAEGYSVSREKKESFPLTVTSAQKNPTAFYLCASSGRIDSLFVPSPLHFGNGTRLTVT.

This clone was recorded only once. The V call is TRBV29-1, the J call TRBJ2-1; no firm D call. Trimming removed 6 bases at V and 4 bases at J, with 10 bases between. The CDR3 length is 12 residues. CDR1 SQVTM and CDR2 ANQGSEA come from the germline V gene. CDR3 loop: CSVTDQYNEQFF. CDR3 nucleotide sequence: TGCAGCGTCACGGACCAGTACAATGAGCAGTTCTTC.

This chain connects TRBV4-3 to TRBJ2-2; D ambiguous. Looked up from germline, CDR1 is LGHNA and CDR2 is YSLEER. This CDR3 region has 16 residues. The V and J ends lost 0 bases and 4 bases respectively, with 12 bases between them. CDR3 nucleotides: TGCGCCAGCAGCCAAGATCCCCCCGGCTCCACCGGGGAGCTGTTTTTT. It is translated as CASSQDPPGSTGELFF.

This sequence joins TRBV18 and TRBJ1-5; TRBD1 matches 7 bases. V dropped 5 bases and J dropped 4; count of bases not matched to a gene: 5. Germline CDR1 reads KGHSH; CDR2 reads LQKENI. The CDR3 totals 14 residues. CDR3 nucleotide sequence: TGTGCCAGCTCAGCGACAGGGCTGAATCAGCCCCAGCATTTT. It translates to CASSATGLNQPQHF. Drawing the rest from reference TRBV18 and TRBJ1-5, the complete variable domain is NAGVMQNPRHLVRRRGQEARLRCSPMKGHSHVYWYRQLPEEGLKFMVYLQKENIIDESGMPKERFSAEFPKEGPSILRIQQVVRGDSAAYFCASSATGLNQPQHFGDGTRLSIL.

The rearrangement joins TRBV18 to TRBJ1-4; TRBD1 agrees at 8 bases. There are 14 residues in the CDR3. V shed 3 bases, J shed 8 bases, and the junction held 5 bases outside the gene matches. Germline V gene sequence: CDR1 KGHSH, CDR2 LQKENI. CDR3 sequence (DNA): TGTGCCAGCTCACCCGGACAGGGATGGGAAAAACTGTTTTTT. Protein product: CASSPGQGWEKLFF.

Remarks on this clone: An end of the junction does not agree with germline; a read error may underlie this. The V and J genes are TRBV29-1 and TRBJ1-2, with D tentatively TRBD1 (5 bases). Germline lookup yields CDR1 SQVTM and CDR2 ANQGSEA. The CDR3 contains 14 residues. This CDR3 is CSVLGGTGIPSSFF. In DNA form, the CDR3 reads TGCAGCGTCCTCGGGGGGACCGGGATACCCTCTTCCTTCTTC.

The rearrangement uses TRBV7-2 and TRBJ1-2; 9 bases match TRBD1. Looked up from germline, CDR1 is SGHTA and CDR2 is FQGNSA. This CDR3 spans 16 amino acids. V lost 1 base, J lost 8 bases, and 11 bases stayed unmatched. CDR3 nucleotides: TGTGCCAGCAGCTTAGAACCCCCCGACAGGGGGAACGGCTACACCTTC. Translating gives CASSLEPPDRGNGYTF.

The chain carries TRBV11-3 and TRBJ2-3; no clear D gene. The CDR3 totals 12 residues. Germline CDR1 and CDR2: SGHNT and YENEEA. Trimming took 1 base from V and 6 from J, leaving 5 bases between them. For the CDR3, the DNA is TGTGCCAGCAGCTTAGGGACGGATACGCAGTATTTT. Translating gives CASSLGTDTQYF.

The V gene is TRBV28, the J gene TRBJ1-1, with D maybe TRBD1 (6 bases). The CDR3 is made up of 15 amino acids. Trimming removed 4 bases at V and 0 bases at J, with 12 bases between. CDR1 is MDHEN and CDR2 is SYDVKM in the germline V gene. The CDR3 bases are TGTGCCAGCAGTTCCCCGGGACAACTGAACACTGAAGCTTTCTTT. Its protein product is CASSSPGQLNTEAFF.

This clone was seen just once. CDR3 protein: CAILGYRDDIQYF. Here the CDR3 DNA reads TGTGCCATCCTGGGATACAGGGATGACATTCAGTACTTC. The chain uses TRBV6-5 and TRBJ2-4; TRBD1 might be the D (6 bases). CDR3 size: 13 residues. Trimming left V 10 bases short and J 8 bases short, with 18 bases between. The germline V gene encodes CDR1 MNHEY and CDR2 SVGAGI.

This rearrangement joins TRBV5-1 to TRBJ2-7, with D possibly being TRBD1 (8 bases). CDR3 length: 14 amino acids. The V gene lost 6 bases and the J gene lost 1 base, with 14 bases spanning the gap. Germline lookup yields CDR1 SGHRS and CDR2 YFSETQ. The CDR3 DNA sequence: TGCGCCAGCAACACAGGGGGAGGGTCCTACGAGCAGTACTTC. Translated, it gives CASNTGGGSYEQYF.

This sequence joins TRBV10-3 and TRBJ2-3; D might be TRBD2 (5 bases). V dropped 6 bases and J dropped 6 bases, with 13 bases sitting between them. Germline V gene lookup returns CDR1 ENHRY and CDR2 SYGVKD. CDR3 length equals 13 residues. The CDR3 protein is CAISHTEVDTQYF. CDR3 bases: TGTGCCATCAGCCACACGGAGGTGGATACGCAGTATTTT.

This rearrangement joins TRBV5-6 to TRBJ2-5, with D perhaps being TRBD1 or TRBD2 (5 bases each). The V end was cut by 3 bases, the J end by 5 bases, with 20 bases between. Germline assignment: CDR1 SGHDT and CDR2 YYEEEE. CDR3 size: 16 residues. The DNA for the CDR3 is TGTGCCAGCAGCTGGCCGGGACGGAGTAGGGCGGAGACCCAGTACTTC. Translation gives CASSWPGRSRAETQYF. Combining the CDR3 with reference TRBV5-6 and TRBJ2-5 gives the whole variable domain DAGVTQSPTHLIKTRGQQVTLRCSPKSGHDTVSWYQQALGQGPQFIFQYYEEEERQRGNFPDRFSGHQFPNYSSELNVNALLLGDSALYLCASSWPGRSRAETQYFGPGTRLLVL.

The chain links TRBV18 to TRBJ2-5, with D possibly TRBD1 on 6 matching bases. V shed 5 bases and J shed 1 base, with 11 bases lying between them. Germline V CDR1 and CDR2: KGHSH, LQKENI. This CDR3 region has 14 residues. CDR3 sequence: CASSADRRQETQYF. The CDR3 DNA is TGTGCCAGCTCAGCCGACAGGCGCCAAGAGACCCAGTACTTC.

The chain carries TRBV6-5 and TRBJ1-1; weak D call: TRBD1 (6 bases). With 0 bases removed from V and 5 bases from J, the gap between germline ends came to 13 bases. The CDR3 has 15 residues. CDR1 and CDR2 from the germline V gene are MNHEY and SVGAGI. The CDR3 nucleotides are TGTGCCAGCAGTTACTCACAGGGACGTGGAACTGAAGCTTTCTTT. As protein: CASSYSQGRGTEAFF.